Following are 32 T cell receptor beta chains from one sample sequenced in a study of T cell responses to AZD1222 COVID-19 vaccine. Assay used: immunoSEQ multiplex PCR; TCRdb lists only in-frame clones, some missing. Here the sample spans more than 150,000 clones, 85% to 95% being singletons. The material sequenced was peripheral blood, taken on day 0 of AZD1222 vaccination. These receptors were collected from an adult in good health.

The chain carries TRBV3-1 (or the pseudogene TRBV3-2) and TRBJ1-6; D unresolved. CDR3 length equals 15 residues. The germline V and J ends were trimmed by 4 bases and 10 bases, with 17 bases remaining between them. Germline CDR1 LGHDT, CDR2 YNNKEL (reference sequence). The CDR3 loop reads CASSLAAGGGSPLHF. The CDR3 DNA follows: TGTGCCAGCAGCCTGGCGGCCGGAGGAGGCTCACCCCTCCACTTT.

The rearrangement uses TRBV5-4 and TRBJ2-2; the D gene is possibly TRBD2 (5 bases). The CDR3 totals 16 residues. Germline assignment: CDR1 SGHNT and CDR2 YYREEE (reference sequence). Trimming removed 4 bases from V and 5 bases from J, with 18 bases in between. The DNA of the CDR3 is TGTGCCAGCAGCCTCCAACGGGGTATGAGAACCGGGGAGCTGTTTTTT. Protein product: CASSLQRGMRTGELFF.

The V gene is TRBV18, the J gene TRBJ1-2; TRBD1 might be the D (5 bases). Per the germline V gene, CDR1 is KGHSH and CDR2 is LQKENI. The CDR3 spans 13 residues. The V gene lost 4 bases and the J gene lost 3 bases, with 9 bases spanning the gap. The CDR3 here is CASSQGRDYGYTF. The CDR3 bases are TGTGCCAGCTCACAGGGGAGGGACTATGGCTACACCTTC.

This rearrangement joins TRBV12-3 or TRBV12-4 to TRBJ1-1; D not resolved. The CDR3 length is 13 residues. Trimming took off 5 bases at V and 5 bases at J, with 12 bases between the two ends. CDR3 DNA sequence: TGTGCCAGCAGTCCCCCCCCGTTAACTGAAGCTTTCTTT. The encoded protein is CASSPPPLTEAFF.

This sequence joins TRBV10-3 and TRBJ1-1; 12 nucleotides align to TRBD1. The CDR3 is 15 amino acids. Looked up from germline, CDR1 is ENHRY and CDR2 is SYGVKD. With 3 bases clipped from V and 6 bases from J, the junction kept 5 bases outside the gene matches. The CDR3 DNA is TGTGCCATCAGTGATCCGGGACAGGGGGCGGCTGAAGCTTTCTTT. Translating gives CAISDPGQGAAEAFF.

The chain has TRBV20-1 and TRBJ1-1; the D is unclear. The CDR3 runs 11 residues. Trimming pared 5 bases from V and 0 bases from J, leaving 4 bases between. CDR1 is DFQATT and CDR2 is SNEGSKA in the germline V gene (reference sequence). The CDR3 is CSAALNTEAFF. In nucleotides, the CDR3 is TGCAGTGCTGCCTTGAACACTGAAGCTTTCTTT.

The V gene is TRBV10-3, the J gene TRBJ2-7; no clear D. The CDR3 is 12 residues long. Germline V gene lookup returns CDR1 ENHRY and CDR2 SYGVKD. Trimming pared 10 bases from V and 1 base from J, leaving 11 bases between. CDR3 bases: TGTGCCACCCAGACCGTTTCCTACGAGCAGTACTTC. As protein: CATQTVSYEQYF.

The V gene is TRBV3-1 (or the pseudogene TRBV3-2), the J gene TRBJ2-1; D is perhaps TRBD2 (6 bases). This CDR3 spans 16 amino acids. The V and J ends lost 0 bases and 7 bases respectively, with 16 bases between them. CDR1 is LGHDT, CDR2 YNNKEL, per germline (reference sequence). In DNA, the CDR3 is TGTGCCAGCAGCCAAGATCTTGGCGGGAAAGGGAATGAGCAGTTCTTC. Translation: CASSQDLGGKGNEQFF.

V usage is TRBV7-2 and J usage is TRBJ1-2, with D possibly being TRBD1 (5 bases). The germline V gene has CDR1 SGHTA and CDR2 FQGNSA. Trimming stripped 1 base from V and 8 bases from J, with 14 bases between. The CDR3 loop spans 14 amino acids. The CDR3 DNA follows: TGTGCCAGCAGCTTAGATCGGGCCCAGGGAGGCTACACCTTC. Protein product: CASSLDRAQGGYTF.

This clone was counted only a few times. Other DNA sequences in the sample encode the same CDR3. This rearrangement joins TRBV5-4 to TRBJ1-2, with D tentatively TRBD1 (6 bases). The length of the CDR3 is 14 residues. The germline CDR1 and CDR2 sequences are SGHNT and YYREEE (reference sequence). The V end lost 3 bases, the J end lost 2 bases, and 11 bases lay between the germline ends. CDR3 DNA: TGTGCCAGCAGCTCAGGACAGACCAACTATGGCTACACCTTC. Its translation: CASSSGQTNYGYTF.

The CDR3 is CASNLRLAGDEQFF. The CDR3 DNA is TGCGCCAGCAACCTCCGACTAGCGGGTGATGAGCAGTTCTTC. V gene TRBV5-1 combines with J gene TRBJ2-1; 10 bases agree with TRBD2. Germline V CDR1 and CDR2: SGHRS, YFSETQ. Trimming took 6 bases from V and 8 from J; bases not matched to a gene: 8. This CDR3 comprises 14 residues.

The J gene is TRBJ2-2, the V gene TRBV7-2; 7 bases match TRBD2. V dropped 5 bases and J dropped 5; count of bases not matched to a gene: 11. This CDR3 region has 16 residues. CDR1 is SGHTA, CDR2 FQGNSA, per germline. CDR3 in amino acids: CASSASGTSGTGELFF. The CDR3 nucleotides are TGTGCCAGCAGCGCGAGCGGGACCTCAGGGACCGGGGAGCTGTTTTTT.

The chain recombines TRBV6-6 with TRBJ2-7, with 14 bases identical to TRBD2. Germline trimming cut 5 bases from V and 2 bases from J; bases unmatched to any gene: 5. The CDR3 is 16 amino acids. Germline V lookup: CDR1 MNHNY, CDR2 SVGAGI (reference sequence). The CDR3 bases are TGTGCCAGCAGTCCCCCGGGACTAGCGGGGGCCTACGAGCAGTACTTC. Translation: CASSPPGLAGAYEQYF.

The rearrangement links TRBV28 to TRBJ2-5; 8 bases are shared with TRBD2. This CDR3 spans 16 amino acids. CDR1 MDHEN and CDR2 SYDVKM come from the germline V gene. V dropped 4 bases and J dropped 2; count of bases not matched to a gene: 9. The CDR3 sequence: CASSSFLAGSQETQYF. In DNA form, the CDR3 reads TGTGCCAGCAGTTCGTTTCTAGCGGGCTCTCAAGAGACCCAGTACTTC.

This clone was counted once. The chain recombines TRBV4-1 with TRBJ2-7; 10 positions match TRBD1. With V trimmed by 2 bases and J by 5 bases, 6 bases remained unmatched. There are 15 residues in the CDR3. Germline V gene data show CDR1 as MGHRA and CDR2 as YSYEKL. The chain's CDR3 is CASSQYFGTGDEQYV. CDR3 in DNA: TGCGCCAGCAGCCAATACTTCGGGACAGGGGACGAGCAGTACGTC.

J is TRBJ1-2 and V is TRBV28; 7 nucleotides agree with TRBD1. CDR1 is MDHEN, CDR2 SYDVKM, per germline. This CDR3 region has 15 residues. V was clipped by 6 bases and J by 2 bases; unmatched bases: 9. The CDR3 nucleotides read TGTGCCAGCAGGGTTGACAGGGTCTCCAACTATGGCTACACCTTC. Translated, it gives CASRVDRVSNYGYTF.

About this clone itself: The sample holds other DNA sequences that translate to the same CDR3. The rearrangement uses TRBV9 and TRBJ1-1, with D possibly TRBD1 on 5 matching bases. In germline, CDR1 is SGDLS, CDR2 YYNGEE. Trimming took 0 bases from V and 0 from J, leaving 6 bases between them. This CDR3 contains 14 residues. The CDR3 protein is CASSVGGVNTEAFF. In DNA, the CDR3 is TGTGCCAGCAGCGTAGGAGGGGTGAACACTGAAGCTTTCTTT.

This chain joins TRBV13 and TRBJ1-1; D is possibly TRBD1 (6 bases). Trimming took off 5 bases at V and 0 bases at J, with 16 bases between the two ends. Germline V gene sequence: CDR1 PRHDT, CDR2 FYEKMQ (reference sequence). This CDR3 is built from 16 residues. The CDR3 protein is CASSLLQQGMNTEAFF. CDR3 DNA sequence: TGTGCCAGCAGCCTCCTCCAACAGGGCATGAACACTGAAGCTTTCTTT.

The chain uses TRBV21-1 and TRBJ1-6. TRBV21-1 is flagged as a pseudogene. The CDR3 has 16 amino acids. The CDR3 DNA follows: TGTGCCAGCGGCCCGTGGGAGGGCCTCTTTTATTCACCCCTCCACTTT. It codes for CASGPWEGLFYSPLHF.

The rearrangement joins TRBV6-5 to TRBJ1-5; D is uncertain. This CDR3 comprises 16 residues. The germline V and J ends were trimmed by 4 bases and 0 bases, with 13 bases remaining between them. Germline V gene lookup returns CDR1 MNHEY and CDR2 SVGAGI. The CDR3 region is CASSSSRANSNQPQHF. CDR3 bases: TGTGCCAGCAGTTCGTCTCGGGCCAATAGCAATCAGCCCCAGCATTTT.

V and J are TRBV10-3 and TRBJ1-1; D unclear. Trimming took off 4 bases at V and 2 bases at J, with 8 bases between the two ends. CDR3 length: 13 amino acids. Germline CDR1 is ENHRY and CDR2 is SYGVKD. The CDR3 reads CAISAGLNTEAFF. CDR3 bases: TGTGCCATCAGTGCGGGCCTCAACACTGAAGCTTTCTTT.

This clone was seen a handful of times. CDR3: CASSRDLRGEQYF. CDR3 in DNA: TGCGCCAGCAGTCGGGACCTACGGGGGGAGCAGTACTTC. The chain has TRBV10-1 and TRBJ2-7, with a possible D match to TRBD2 (6 bases). Trimming left V 5 bases short and J 7 bases short, with 15 bases between. In germline, CDR1 is WNHNN, CDR2 SYGVQD (reference sequence). The CDR3 length is 13 residues.

This sequence joins TRBV19 and TRBJ2-3, with a weak D call TRBD2 (6 bases). V was pared by 6 bases and J by 5 bases, with 9 bases between. This CDR3 region has 12 residues. The germline gives CDR1 LNHDA, CDR2 SQIVND (reference sequence). CDR3 amino acids: CASSGGGDTQYF. CDR3 sequence (DNA): TGTGCCAGTAGCGGGGGTGGAGATACGCAGTATTTT.

The chain has TRBV14 and TRBJ2-1, with D perhaps TRBD2 (5 bases). V was trimmed by 3 bases and J by 7 bases, leaving 10 bases between them. The CDR3 is 13 residues long. The germline CDR1 and CDR2 sequences are SGHDN and FVKESK. DNA of the CDR3: TGTGCCAGCAGCCAGGAACTAGTAAATGAGCAGTTCTTC. Protein product: CASSQELVNEQFF.

The rearrangement links TRBV27 to TRBJ2-5; TRBD2 is a possible D gene (6 bases). The V end lost 5 bases, the J end lost 5 bases, and 18 bases lay between the germline ends. Germline lookup yields CDR1 MNHEY and CDR2 SMNVEV (reference sequence). The CDR3 spans 15 residues. CDR3 sequence: CASSPGGTAIETQYF. In DNA, the CDR3 is TGTGCCAGCAGTCCCGGGGGTACGGCAATCGAGACCCAGTACTTC.

A single count supports this clone. This chain's CDR3 is CASSRSSLSDSLAYGYTF. As DNA, the CDR3 is TGCGCCAGCAGCCGCTCATCACTATCGGACAGTTTGGCCTATGGCTACACCTTC. This chain links TRBV4-3 with TRBJ1-2, with D possibly matching TRBD1 (6 bases). Trimming pared 4 bases from V and 4 bases from J, leaving 25 bases between. Germline V lookup: CDR1 LGHNA, CDR2 YSLEER. The CDR3 is 18 amino acids.

This sequence joins TRBV3-1 (or the pseudogene TRBV3-2) and TRBJ2-7; D unresolved. The CDR3 is 13 amino acids. Germline V gene data show CDR1 as LGHDT and CDR2 as YNNKEL (reference sequence). Deletions cut 4 bases from V and 3 bases from J, with 10 bases between. CDR3 in DNA: TGTGCCAGCAGCCCGGGTTCGTACTACGAGCAGTACTTC. Its translation: CASSPGSYYEQYF.

The V call is TRBV6-1, the J call TRBJ1-1, with 9 bases matching TRBD1. Germline-derived CDR1 and CDR2 are MNHNS and SASEGT. The CDR3 extends over 16 amino acids. V was pared by 3 bases and J by 0 bases, with 5 bases of the junction left unmatched. The CDR3 reads CASSEEQGALNTEAFF. CDR3 coding DNA: TGTGCCAGCAGTGAGGAACAGGGGGCGCTGAACACTGAAGCTTTCTTT.

The CDR3 region has the DNA TGTGCCAGCAGCTTGGGGGGACAGGGGGCCCTCTACGAGCAGTACTTC. Translation: CASSLGGQGALYEQYF. The chain is built from TRBV5-4 and TRBJ2-7; TRBD1 agrees at 12 bases. Germline CDR1 reads SGHNT; CDR2 reads YYREEE (reference sequence). The ends lost 0 bases at V and 3 bases at J; junction bases unmatched: 4. The CDR3 totals 16 residues.

The chain has TRBV4-1 and TRBJ1-5, with D perhaps TRBD1 (5 bases). CDR1 is MGHRA and CDR2 is YSYEKL in the germline V gene. The V gene lost 0 bases and the J gene lost 3 bases, with 9 bases spanning the gap. This CDR3 contains 15 residues. This CDR3 reads CASSQEGHTNQPQHF. The CDR3 DNA reads TGCGCCAGCAGCCAAGAAGGACACACCAATCAGCCCCAGCATTTT.

This rearrangement joins TRBV11-2 to TRBJ2-3; TRBD2 is a possible D gene (5 bases). V dropped 4 bases and J dropped 0 bases, with 11 bases sitting between them. The CDR3 consists of 15 residues. Germline V lookup: CDR1 SGHAT, CDR2 FQNNGV. For the CDR3, the DNA is TGTGCCAGCAGCTACCGGGGTCCTAGCACAGATACGCAGTATTTT. Translating gives CASSYRGPSTDTQYF.

This clone was observed a single time. The chain carries TRBV29-1 and TRBJ2-2, with 7 bases that match TRBD2. The CDR3 totals 15 residues. Trimming removed 3 bases from V and 0 bases from J; junction bases left unmatched: 4. Germline V gives CDR1 SQVTM, CDR2 ANQGSEA. The CDR3: CSVDIAGANTGELFF. Here the CDR3 DNA reads TGCAGCGTTGACATTGCGGGGGCGAACACCGGGGAGCTGTTTTTT.